One sample yielded the 11 T cell receptor beta chains listed below, sequenced in a study of T-cell memory formation after mild COVID-19. TCRdb analysed the 5' RACE reads with MiXCR anew, one entry per CDR3 protein. Among roughly 89,000 distinct CDR3 sequences listed, about 15% were seen once. The sequencing sample was made of PBMCs or a T cell subset sorted from them (not recorded which). The receptors come from a man between 18 and 29 years old who had mild COVID-19 (a few samples of this study predate the infection). Cell type and time point are not known.

The CDR3 spells CASSPGRGSLAKNIQYF. The CDR3 bases are TGTGCCAGCAGTCCTGGTAGGGGCAGCCTAGCCAAAAACATTCAGTACTTC. The chain links TRBV25-1 to TRBJ2-4, with D maybe TRBD1 (5 bases). V shed 5 bases and J shed 0 bases, with 17 bases lying between them. This CDR3 has 17 residues. CDR1 is MGHDK and CDR2 is SYGVNS in the germline V gene.

The chain carries TRBV15 and TRBJ2-1; D may be TRBD2 (5 bases). Trimming pared 5 bases from V and 4 bases from J, leaving 9 bases between. The CDR3 loop spans 13 amino acids. Per germline, CDR1 LNHNV and CDR2 YYDKDF (reference sequence). In DNA, the CDR3 is TGTGCCACCAGCTATGGACTGTACAATGAGCAGTTCTTC. It yields the protein CATSYGLYNEQFF.

The count of this clonotype is one. The chain couples TRBV27 to TRBJ2-7, with D perhaps TRBD1 or TRBD2 (6 bases each). The CDR3 runs to 13 residues. Trimming removed 5 bases at V and 7 bases at J, with 15 bases between. From germline, CDR1 is MNHEY and CDR2 SMNVEV (reference sequence). Here the CDR3 DNA reads TGTGCCAGCAGTGAAGGGGGGCGTTGGGAGCAGTACTTC. It translates to CASSEGGRWEQYF.

This chain joins TRBV4-1 and TRBJ1-6, with D perhaps matching TRBD1 (6 bases). This CDR3 has 15 residues. Looked up from germline, CDR1 is MGHRA and CDR2 is YSYEKL. Between the trimmed V and J ends, which lost 1 base and 8 bases, there was a span of 12 bases. The CDR3 region is CASSQGAGAHSPLHF. The CDR3 DNA is TGCGCCAGCAGCCAAGGGGCAGGGGCCCATTCACCCCTCCACTTT.

J is TRBJ2-3 and V is TRBV7-9, with TRBD2 matching 7 bases. The germline V gene encodes CDR1 SEHNR and CDR2 FQNEAQ (reference sequence). The CDR3 covers 16 residues. V lost 0 bases, J lost 5 bases, and 8 bases stayed unmatched. CDR3 sequence reads: CASSLAAAGGGDTQYF. CDR3 sequence (DNA): TGTGCCAGCAGCTTAGCTGCCGCGGGCGGGGGAGATACGCAGTATTTT.

This clonotype came up a few times. The chain employs TRBV7-8 and TRBJ2-2; 8 bases are a match to TRBD2. This CDR3 is built from 13 residues. Germline CDR1 and CDR2: SGHVS and FQNEAQ. With V trimmed by 6 bases and J by 8 bases, 5 bases remained unmatched. The CDR3 region is CASRRTSSGELFF. CDR3 nucleotides: TGTGCCAGCAGACGGACTAGCAGTGGGGAGCTGTTTTTT.

This clonotype was counted a few times. The V gene is TRBV4-1, the J gene TRBJ1-2; TRBD1 might be the D (5 bases). This CDR3 is built from 16 residues. V was shortened by 1 base and J by 8 bases, with 20 bases between the two germline ends. Germline V lookup: CDR1 MGHRA, CDR2 YSYEKL. Here the CDR3 reads CASSQVVTEGLWGYTF. The CDR3, as DNA: TGCGCCAGCAGCCAAGTCGTGACAGAAGGTCTCTGGGGCTACACCTTC.

The V call is TRBV4-3, the J call TRBJ1-2; TRBD1 matches 11 bases. The trim removed 0 bases at V and 8 bases at J, leaving 8 bases unmatched. The CDR3 consists of 16 residues. Germline CDR1 reads LGHNA; CDR2 reads YSLEER. The CDR3 bases are TGCGCCAGCAGCCAAGATCGAGGACAGGGGGCCCAGGGCTACACCTTC. Protein product: CASSQDRGQGAQGYTF.

The V call is TRBV9, the J call TRBJ2-5; 8 bases are shared with TRBD1. The germline gives CDR1 SGDLS, CDR2 YYNGEE. The junction had 3 bases not matched to a gene; V was cut back by 2 bases and J by 3 bases. The CDR3 extends over 14 amino acids. CDR3 residues: CASSVTGGKETQYF. CDR3 DNA sequence: TGTGCCAGCAGCGTTACAGGGGGGAAAGAGACCCAGTACTTC.

The chain links TRBV4-3 to TRBJ1-1, with unresolved D. V was trimmed by 3 bases and J by 2 bases, leaving 7 bases between them. Germline CDR1 reads LGHNA; CDR2 reads YSLEER. CDR3 length: 13 residues. The CDR3 region has the DNA TGCGCCAGCAGCCAGGGGTCCAACACTGAAGCTTTCTTT. It yields the protein CASSQGSNTEAFF.

The chain carries TRBV7-8 and TRBJ1-2, with 9 nucleotides matching TRBD1. The germline CDR1 and CDR2 sequences are SGHVS and FQNEAQ. This CDR3 region has 15 residues. V was clipped by 6 bases and J by 5 bases; unmatched bases: 10. The CDR3 DNA follows: TGTGCCAGCAGTGTCCGGGACAGGGAGGGATATGGCTACACCTTC. This gives the protein CASSVRDREGYGYTF.